These 15 T cell receptor beta chains were sequenced from one sample in a study of blood T cell repertoires in COVID-19. Some clones are missing from TCRdb's copy, which holds only in-frame ones; the method was immunoSEQ multiplex PCR. The sample includes some 300,000 clones, about nine tenths of them seen just once. The specimen sequenced was PBMCs or T cells enriched from blood (not recorded which). All receptors come from a woman in her twenties or thirties who had recovered from COVID-19.

The rearrangement links TRBV5-5 to TRBJ2-1, with 7 positions matching TRBD2. CDR1 and CDR2 from the germline V gene are SGHKS and YYEKEE (reference sequence). The CDR3 covers 14 residues. V was clipped by 3 bases and J by 7 bases; unmatched bases: 7. CDR3 loop: CASSWRTSLNEQFF. The CDR3 bases are TGTGCCAGCAGCTGGAGGACTAGTCTGAATGAGCAGTTCTTC.

The CDR3 here is CASSPRVQGEAFF. The CDR3 region has the DNA TGTGCCAGCAGCCCAAGGGTGCAGGGTGAAGCTTTCTTT. The chain uses TRBV7-2 and TRBJ1-1, with D tentatively TRBD1 (5 bases). V lost 5 bases to trimming and J lost 7 bases, with 14 bases between them. The CDR3 has 13 residues. From germline, CDR1 is SGHTA and CDR2 FQGNSA.

The chain joins TRBV4-1 to TRBJ2-4, with D unresolved. CDR3 length: 14 amino acids. V lost 4 bases to trimming and J lost 6 bases, with 13 bases between them. Germline assignment: CDR1 MGHRA and CDR2 YSYEKL. The CDR3 DNA reads TGCGCCAGCAGCCCAGACTCCGGGTTAAACATTCAGTACTTC. It translates to CASSPDSGLNIQYF.

The chain carries TRBV5-1 and TRBJ2-7; 10 bases fit TRBD1. In germline, CDR1 is SGHRS, CDR2 YFSETQ. The CDR3 spans 17 residues. V lost 1 base to trimming and J lost 0 bases; unmatched junction nucleotides: 7. CDR3 nucleotide sequence: TGCGCCAGCAGCTTGTCCGTCCGGACAGGGGGCTCCTACGAGCAGTACTTC. This codes for CASSLSVRTGGSYEQYF.

This clone was seen a single time. J is TRBJ1-2 and V is TRBV7-6; D is unresolved. Germline V lookup: CDR1 SGHVS, CDR2 FNYEAQ. The length of the CDR3 is 17 residues. The V gene lost 2 bases and the J gene lost 1 base, with 17 bases spanning the gap. CDR3 in amino acids: CASSLYAGGKLNYGYTF. The CDR3 nucleotides read TGTGCCAGCAGCTTATATGCGGGTGGGAAGCTTAACTATGGCTACACCTTC.

The chain recombines TRBV7-2 with TRBJ2-3; 7 positions agree with TRBD2. The CDR3 has 17 residues. The trim removed 1 base at V and 4 bases at J, leaving 11 bases unmatched. Germline lookup yields CDR1 SGHTA and CDR2 FQGNSA. The CDR3 DNA follows: TGTGCCAGCAGCTTAGAGGCGGGAGTCATCCTCCCAGATACGCAGTATTTT. This translates into CASSLEAGVILPDTQYF. The full variable domain, completed using reference TRBV7-2 and TRBJ2-3, is GAGVSQSPSNKVTEKGKDVELRCDPISGHTALYWYRQSLGQGLEFLIYFQGNSAPDKSGLPSDRFSAERTGGSVSTLTIQRTQQEDSAVYLCASSLEAGVILPDTQYFGPGTRLTVL.

This clone was found once. The V and J genes are TRBV11-2 and TRBJ2-1; 8 nucleotides line up with TRBD2. V lost 2 bases and J lost 8; bases outside the gene matches: 8. Germline lookup yields CDR1 SGHAT and CDR2 FQNNGV. The CDR3 spans 15 residues. CDR3 residues: CASSLFGAGVYEQFF. DNA for the CDR3: TGTGCCAGCAGCTTATTCGGAGCGGGGGTATATGAGCAGTTCTTC.

The chain joins TRBV10-1 to TRBJ2-7, with TRBD1 matching 9 bases. The V and J ends lost 2 bases and 8 bases, in that order; junction bases with no gene match: 10. Germline CDR1 and CDR2: WNHNN and SYGVQD (reference sequence). The CDR3 has 15 amino acids. The CDR3 DNA follows: TGCGCCAGCAGTGAGCCGGGACAGGGAGAGCAGCAGCAGTACTTC. Translation gives CASSEPGQGEQQQYF.

The chain employs TRBV6-5 and TRBJ2-2; 8 nucleotides align to TRBD2. J lost 6 bases, V lost 2 bases, and 8 bases had no gene match. Germline values: CDR1 MNHEY, CDR2 SVGAGI. The CDR3 extends over 16 amino acids. The CDR3 is CASSYGLAGFAGELFF. The DNA of the CDR3 is TGTGCCAGCAGTTACGGCCTAGCGGGTTTCGCCGGGGAGCTGTTTTTT.

The chain couples TRBV19 to TRBJ2-1, with 15 nucleotides matching TRBD2. The junction had 7 bases not matched to a gene; V was cut back by 9 bases and J by 10 bases. Germline CDR1 and CDR2: LNHDA and SQIVND (reference sequence). The CDR3 has 14 residues. CDR3 nucleotide sequence: TGTGCCAGCGAAGGACTAGCGGGAGGGGGGGAGCAGTTCTTC. It is translated as CASEGLAGGGEQFF.

This sequence joins TRBV24-1 and TRBJ2-5; TRBD2 is a possible D gene (5 bases). The CDR3 loop spans 13 amino acids. In germline, CDR1 is KGHDR, CDR2 SFDVKD. Trimming left V 5 bases short and J 4 bases short, with 10 bases between. CDR3 DNA: TGTGCCACCAGTGGTGGGGAGACAGAGACCCAGTACTTC. This codes for CATSGGETETQYF.

V gene TRBV28 combines with J gene TRBJ1-5; the D gene is possibly TRBD1 (5 bases). Trimming pared 4 bases from V and 9 bases from J, leaving 19 bases between. The CDR3 has 15 residues. Looked up from germline, CDR1 is MDHEN and CDR2 is SYDVKM. The CDR3 nucleotides are TGTGCCAGCAGTTCCCCCCAGACAGTTTCTCCGCCCCAGCATTTT. This encodes CASSSPQTVSPPQHF.

This clone was observed a handful of times. The chain uses TRBV4-1 and TRBJ1-1, with D perhaps matching TRBD1 (5 bases). Germline values: CDR1 MGHRA, CDR2 YSYEKL. The CDR3 has 13 amino acids. V gave up 8 bases and J gave up 1 base, with 11 bases separating them. The CDR3: CASLRGKNTEAFF. CDR3 in DNA: TGCGCCAGCCTAAGGGGCAAGAACACTGAAGCTTTCTTT.

This chain links TRBV27 with TRBJ2-1; D is perhaps TRBD2 (6 bases). Trimming removed 4 bases at V and 5 bases at J, with 15 bases between. There are 15 residues in the CDR3. Germline loops: CDR1 MNHEY, CDR2 SMNVEV (reference sequence). This chain's CDR3 is CASSYAGGKNNEQFF. CDR3 nucleotides: TGTGCCAGCAGTTACGCTGGAGGGAAGAACAATGAGCAGTTCTTC.

V usage is TRBV6-5 and J usage is TRBJ1-5, with D unclear. This CDR3 contains 12 residues. Trimming removed 7 bases at V and 5 bases at J, with 9 bases between. Per germline, CDR1 MNHEY and CDR2 SVGAGI. CDR3 sequence: CASNNRDQPQHF. The CDR3 DNA is TGTGCCAGCAATAACCGGGATCAGCCCCAGCATTTT.